This TCR beta chain was sequenced during a study of TIL therapy for anti-PD-1-resistant metastatic lung cancer (dated by TCRdb to about 2021). For the wider study: Enrolled patients had a median age of roughly 54 years (range about 38-75) and a median tumor PD-L1 proportion score of around 6%. T cell receptor beta sequencing of tumor and peripheral blood served to follow clonotypes across the tumor, the expanded TIL product, and serial blood samples. Most of the cohort had lung adenocarcinoma, including four EGFR-mutant tumors and two ALK-rearranged tumors, and half of the patients were either current or former smokers. Across the cohort, whole-exome sequencing showed a median non-synonymous tumor mutation burden of around 1.4 mutations per megabase. The paper's findings and limits, for the study overall: Higher clonality and lower diversity were observed in expanded TIL cultures than in baseline intratumoral T cells (median clonality roughly 6.5% vs 31%, p < 0.0001). The cohort was highly selected, with more treatment-naive, never-smoker and oncogene-addicted patients than typical, limiting generalizability. The study protocol defined all tumor marker inferences as exploratory. High clonal turnover was observed in TIL culture, with many enriched product clones not detected in the baseline tumor, which suggested clonal contraction rather than faithful expansion.

Interpreted using the paper, the time point label stands for: pre-treatment sample, taken before nivolumab and TIL therapy. Baseline tumor samples were excised metastases, mostly pleural nodules or supraclavicular lymph nodes, from the same resection used to grow TIL. Tumors were collected before any PD-1/PD-L1 blockade, after which patients were given nivolumab, and patients who progressed were given lymphodepletion, an infusion of expanded TIL and IL-2. Adults with stage 4 NSCLC were enrolled in a dual-center phase I trial from 2017 to early 2020. The samples were drawn from an open-label, single-arm phase I trial testing tumor-infiltrating lymphocyte therapy combined with nivolumab in advanced non-small cell lung cancer. Parts of each resected tumor were snap-frozen in liquid nitrogen and kept at -80 degrees C. Tumor regions of interest were selected on H&E sections by laser-capture macrodissection, were pulverized into about 15 mg aliquots, and were extracted with Qiagen Allprep kits.

TCR beta CDR3 regions were amplified from genomic DNA by bias-controlled multiplex PCR with the immunoSEQ v3 hsTCRB kit. TCR libraries were sequenced on an Illumina NextSeq 500 to 1.5 million to 2.5 million read pairs for survey level or roughly 5-6.5 million for deep level. The published analysis was carried out like this. The immunoSEQ Analyzer software assigned V, D and J genes, filtered out non-productive sequences, and reported clonality. Repertoires were compared using productive Simpson clonality and Morisita overlap index of productive TRB rearrangements between infused TIL and blood. The source is immuneACCESS, and TCRdb retained only in-frame sequences with V and J called. Part of the clones is not carried over; for the studies checked, unresolved V genes explain less than half of this, and the remainder is unexplained. D and trimming were read from the DNA, whereas the V and J calls and clone size are those reported in that table. The sample yields 12,000 or so clones; approximately 59% were counted once. 7.4% of the sample is held by the ten biggest clonotypes.

As for this clone: Its target antigen remains unknown. Nothing much larger sits one base from this clone, and base qualities are not available.

This clonotype was sampled from a person aged 30 to 80 with non-small cell lung cancer. Sequenced here: tumor tissue, sampled at baseline.

The DNA reads TGCAGTGCTAGTGATGAGGGGGCTGGAAACACCATATATTTT. Translated, it gives CSASDEGAGNTIYF. This sequence uses TRBV20-1 and TRBJ1-3; TRBD1 might be the D gene, on 6 matching bases. CDR1 and CDR2, per the germline V gene (reference sequence), are DFQATT and SNEGSKA. Between the V and J ends, shortened by 3 bases and 2 bases respectively, the junction contains 11 bases. The CDR3 sequence holds 14 residues, the cysteine and phenylalanine included. The kept DNA is CDR3 alone, 42 bases in frame from the first base.